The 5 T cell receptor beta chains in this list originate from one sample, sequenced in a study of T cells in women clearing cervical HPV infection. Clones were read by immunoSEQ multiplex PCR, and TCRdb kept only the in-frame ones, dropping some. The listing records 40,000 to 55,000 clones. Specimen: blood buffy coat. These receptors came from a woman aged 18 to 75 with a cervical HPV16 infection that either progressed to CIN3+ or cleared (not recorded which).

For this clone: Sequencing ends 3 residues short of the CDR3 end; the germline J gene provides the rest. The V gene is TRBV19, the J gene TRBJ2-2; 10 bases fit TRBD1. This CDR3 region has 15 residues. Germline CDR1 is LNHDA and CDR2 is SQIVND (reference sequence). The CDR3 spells CASSMGQGKTSPLFF. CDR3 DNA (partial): TGTGCCAGTAGTATGGGACAGGGGAAAACATCACCG.

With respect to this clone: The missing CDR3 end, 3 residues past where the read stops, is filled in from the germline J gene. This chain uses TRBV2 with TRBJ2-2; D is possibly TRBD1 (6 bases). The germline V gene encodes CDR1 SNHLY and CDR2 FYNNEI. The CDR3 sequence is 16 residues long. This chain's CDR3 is CASSETGSGGNEKLFF. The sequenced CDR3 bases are TGTGCCAGCAGTGAAACAGGGAGTGGAGGAAATGAAAAG.

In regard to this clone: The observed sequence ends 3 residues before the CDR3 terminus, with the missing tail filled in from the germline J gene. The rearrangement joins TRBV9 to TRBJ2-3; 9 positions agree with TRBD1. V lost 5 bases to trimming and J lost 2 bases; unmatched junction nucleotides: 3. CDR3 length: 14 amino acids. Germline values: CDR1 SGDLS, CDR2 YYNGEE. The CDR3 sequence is CASRQGANTDTQYF. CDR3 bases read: TGTGCCAGCAGACAGGGGGCGAACACAGATACG.

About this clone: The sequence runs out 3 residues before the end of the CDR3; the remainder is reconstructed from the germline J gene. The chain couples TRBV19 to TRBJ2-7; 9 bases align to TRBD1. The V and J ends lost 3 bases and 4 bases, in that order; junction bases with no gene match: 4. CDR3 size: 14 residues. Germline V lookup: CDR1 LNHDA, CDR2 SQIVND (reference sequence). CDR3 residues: CASSIGTGWYEQYF. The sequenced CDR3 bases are TGTGCCAGTAGTATCGGGACAGGGTGGTACGAG.

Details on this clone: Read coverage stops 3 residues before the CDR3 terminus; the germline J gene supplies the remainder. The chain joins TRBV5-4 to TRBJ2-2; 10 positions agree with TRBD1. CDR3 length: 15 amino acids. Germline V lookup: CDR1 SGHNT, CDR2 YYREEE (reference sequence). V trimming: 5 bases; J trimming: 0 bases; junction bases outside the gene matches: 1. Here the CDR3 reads CASSGQGANTGELFF. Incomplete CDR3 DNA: TGTGCCAGCAGTGGACAGGGGGCGAACACCGGGGAG.